This entry concerns a single T cell receptor beta chain. Its target is unknown. Distinct nucleotide sequences in the sample also encode this CDR3. Generated by immunoSEQ multiplex PCR, the TCRdb table keeps only in-frame clones and is missing some. The sample yields roughly 77,000 clones, less than 85% seen once. The CDR3 covers 13 residues. Trimming removed 1 base at V and 4 bases at J, with 8 bases between. The germline gives CDR1 SGHRS, CDR2 YFSETQ. This entry belongs to a study of radiotherapy plus CTLA-4 blockade in lung cancer. The study's findings and limits: Radiotherapy with ipilimumab was followed by blood expansion of tumor-derived clones.

The source is a human donor with non-small cell lung cancer whose response to radiotherapy plus ipilimumab could not be evaluated. V is TRBV5-1 and J is TRBJ1-1; D might be TRBD1 (5 bases). This sample comprised peripheral blood, obtained from a patient treated with radiotherapy plus ipilimumab. DNA of the CDR3: TGCGCCAGCAGCTTGCGCGGGGGCACTGAAGCTTTCTTT. It yields the protein CASSLRGGTEAFF.